The 20 T cell receptor beta chains listed next were all sequenced from one sample in a study of technical replicates of blood from a handful of donors. Sequenced by immunoSEQ multiplex PCR; TCRdb stores in-frame clones only, minus some. The sample holds about 75,000 clones; 80% to 95% are singletons and the top ten take over 4%. The sample taken for sequencing was PBMCs. These receptors were collected from a human donor in good health. Some clones in this sample may be carry-over from other donors' samples.

The rearrangement uses TRBV9 and TRBJ2-7, with TRBD1 matching 8 bases. Germline V gene sequence: CDR1 SGDLS, CDR2 YYNGEE. Losses at the gene ends were 4 bases for V and 2 bases for J; bases not matched to a gene: 8. This CDR3 region has 15 residues. The CDR3 coding sequence is TGTGCCAGCAGCCCAGGACAGGGCAGGCCCTACGAGCAGTACTTC. It codes for CASSPGQGRPYEQYF.

The chain carries TRBV5-1 and TRBJ2-1, with TRBD2 matching 8 bases. Germline values: CDR1 SGHRS, CDR2 YFSETQ. The J segment lost 5 bases and the V segment lost 0 bases, leaving 7 bases of the junction unmatched. The CDR3 is made up of 16 amino acids. The CDR3 spells CASSLAGGVGHNEQFF. In DNA form, the CDR3 reads TGCGCCAGCAGCTTGGCCGGGGGGGTGGGGCACAATGAGCAGTTCTTC.

V and J are TRBV7-9 and TRBJ2-1; 8 positions match TRBD2. The CDR3 is made up of 12 amino acids. Germline V CDR1 and CDR2: SEHNR, FQNEAQ (reference sequence). After removal of 11 bases from V and 7 bases from J, the junction contained 7 bases not matched to a gene. The CDR3 here is CARGGRLNEQFF. Written as DNA, the CDR3 is TGTGCCCGGGGGGGACGGTTAAATGAGCAGTTCTTC.

The chain joins TRBV14 to TRBJ2-4, with TRBD2 matching 10 bases. Germline trimming cut 1 base from V and 8 bases from J; bases unmatched to any gene: 5. The CDR3 runs to 15 residues. CDR1 is SGHDN, CDR2 FVKESK, per germline. For the CDR3, the DNA is TGTGCCAGCAGCCAAGGCCCTAGCGGGAGATACATTCAGTACTTC. It encodes CASSQGPSGRYIQYF.

The J gene is TRBJ2-7, the V gene TRBV6-5, with 9 nucleotides matching TRBD1. The CDR3 extends over 14 amino acids. V gave up 5 bases and J gave up 1 base; unmatched junction bases: 3. Germline CDR1 MNHEY, CDR2 SVGAGI. CDR3 DNA: TGTGCCAGCAGTCGACAGGGGGAGTCCTACGAGCAGTACTTC. Translated: CASSRQGESYEQYF.

The chain carries TRBV6-1 and TRBJ2-1, with D maybe TRBD2 (6 bases). This CDR3 has 15 amino acids. The V gene lost 5 bases and the J gene lost 2 bases, with 13 bases spanning the gap. Germline-derived CDR1 and CDR2 are MNHNS and SASEGT. The chain's CDR3 is CASSKLAETYNEQFF. Here the CDR3 DNA reads TGTGCCAGCAGTAAACTAGCTGAAACCTACAATGAGCAGTTCTTC.

The chain combines TRBV7-3 with TRBJ2-2; the D gene is possibly TRBD1 (5 bases). The V and J ends lost 4 bases and 5 bases respectively, with 20 bases between them. Germline loops: CDR1 SGHTA, CDR2 FQGTGA. The CDR3 contains 17 residues. The CDR3 reads CASSSKPSRARTGELFF. Here the CDR3 DNA reads TGTGCCAGCAGCTCAAAACCGAGCAGGGCGAGGACCGGGGAGCTGTTTTTT.

This clone was seen only once. J is TRBJ2-2 and V is TRBV28, with 8 bases aligning to TRBD2. Germline lookup yields CDR1 MDHEN and CDR2 SYDVKM. This CDR3 contains 18 residues. Losses at the gene ends were 5 bases for V and 3 bases for J; bases not matched to a gene: 14. This CDR3 reads CASSAGTWTSRHTGELFF. CDR3 in DNA: TGTGCCAGCAGTGCCGGCACCTGGACTAGCCGGCACACCGGGGAGCTGTTTTTT.

The chain couples TRBV7-2 to TRBJ2-3, with 11 bases matching TRBD2. With V trimmed by 6 bases and J by 0 bases, 5 bases remained unmatched. This CDR3 has 16 residues. Germline V lookup: CDR1 SGHTA, CDR2 FQGNSA. CDR3 bases: TGTGCCAGCAGTCCTAGCGGGGGGACCAGCACAGATACGCAGTATTTT. It translates to CASSPSGGTSTDTQYF.

The rearrangement uses TRBV11-2 and TRBJ1-4; D is unclear. The germline gives CDR1 SGHAT, CDR2 FQNNGV. With 8 bases removed from V and 2 bases from J, the gap between germline ends came to 18 bases. The CDR3 runs to 16 residues. The DNA of the CDR3 is TGTGCCAGCGGCGGAGGTGCGGGGTCCACTAATGAAAAACTGTTTTTT. This gives the protein CASGGGAGSTNEKLFF.

The chain recombines TRBV4-1 with TRBJ2-2, with D perhaps TRBD1 (6 bases). The length of the CDR3 is 13 residues. Germline V gives CDR1 MGHRA, CDR2 YSYEKL. Trimming took 0 bases from V and 12 from J, leaving 11 bases between them. CDR3 sequence (DNA): TGCGCCAGCAGCCAAGATTCAGGGGTCAAGCTGTTTTTT. It yields the protein CASSQDSGVKLFF.

V gene TRBV6-1 combines with J gene TRBJ2-1, with 8 bases identical to TRBD2. V lost 4 bases, J lost 1 base, and 6 bases stayed unmatched. This CDR3 comprises 16 residues. Germline values: CDR1 MNHNS, CDR2 SASEGT. This CDR3 reads CASSVQGGGSYNEQFF. CDR3 bases: TGTGCCAGCAGTGTACAGGGCGGGGGGTCCTACAATGAGCAGTTCTTC.

In this sample, this clone turned up many times. CDR3 loop: CASSSALATYNEQFF. The CDR3 DNA reads as TGTGCCAGCAGCTCAGCACTAGCGACCTACAATGAGCAGTTCTTC. The rearrangement uses TRBV7-9 and TRBJ2-1, with 7 nucleotides matching TRBD2. After removal of 4 bases from V and 2 bases from J, the junction contained 5 bases not matched to a gene. The CDR3 length is 15 residues. CDR1 is SEHNR, CDR2 FQNEAQ, per germline (reference sequence).

The chain employs TRBV7-6 and TRBJ2-5, with 8 nucleotides matching TRBD2. CDR3 length: 15 amino acids. V gave up 5 bases and J gave up 5 bases; unmatched junction bases: 10. Germline loops: CDR1 SGHVS, CDR2 FNYEAQ. Written as DNA, the CDR3 is TGTGCCAGCAGCCAAGGCCGGGGGGGGGCGGAGACCCAGTACTTC. This encodes CASSQGRGGAETQYF.

The CDR3 loop is CASSQGEGGVNEKLFF. CDR3 bases: TGCGCCAGCAGCCAAGGGGAGGGGGGGGTAAATGAAAAACTGTTTTTT. The chain carries TRBV4-3 and TRBJ1-4, with D possibly TRBD1 on 6 matching bases. Trimming removed 1 base from V and 5 bases from J, with 14 bases in between. The CDR3 spans 16 residues. CDR1 is LGHNA and CDR2 is YSLEER in the germline V gene.

The rearrangement links TRBV5-1 to TRBJ2-7, with D tentatively TRBD2 (6 bases). The V gene's germline CDR1 is SGHRS and CDR2 YFSETQ. This CDR3 region has 14 residues. Trimming pared 4 bases from V and 6 bases from J, leaving 17 bases between. In nucleotides, the CDR3 is TGCGCCAGCAGCAAGGACCCTCCCGGGGGCGAGCAGTACTTC. This translates into CASSKDPPGGEQYF.

V usage is TRBV19 and J usage is TRBJ2-1; TRBD2 matches 8 bases. The CDR3 spans 15 residues. Germline values: CDR1 LNHDA, CDR2 SQIVND (reference sequence). Unmatched junction bases numbered 5, after V lost 4 bases and J lost 3 bases. The CDR3 nucleotides are TGTGCCAGTAGTAGAACTAGCGGCGGCTACAATGAGCAGTTCTTC. Protein sequence: CASSRTSGGYNEQFF.

V gene TRBV6-5 combines with J gene TRBJ1-1, with D unresolved. V lost 4 bases, J lost 7 bases, and 16 bases lay in between. The CDR3 has 14 amino acids. Germline V lookup: CDR1 MNHEY, CDR2 SVGAGI. Here the CDR3 reads CASSSSALLVEAFF. Here the CDR3 DNA reads TGTGCCAGCAGTTCCTCGGCTTTGCTGGTTGAAGCTTTCTTT.

The V and J genes are TRBV4-1 and TRBJ1-2; 8 bases map to TRBD1. The CDR3 consists of 15 residues. Losses at the gene ends were 4 bases for V and 8 bases for J; bases not matched to a gene: 12. Germline V gene data show CDR1 as MGHRA and CDR2 as YSYEKL. This chain's CDR3 is CASSPATGALGGYTF. Here the CDR3 DNA reads TGCGCCAGCAGCCCAGCGACAGGGGCCCTGGGGGGCTACACCTTC.

Details on this clone: At one of its ends the junction is not consistent with the germline gene, which may arise from a read error. The chain has TRBV28 and TRBJ1-5; D may be TRBD1 (6 bases). Germline CDR1 and CDR2: MDHEN and SYDVKM. The length of the CDR3 is 12 residues. The CDR3 region is CASSSSQGGWYF. CDR3 bases: TGTGCCAGCAGTTCCTCACAGGGAGGGTGGTATTTT.